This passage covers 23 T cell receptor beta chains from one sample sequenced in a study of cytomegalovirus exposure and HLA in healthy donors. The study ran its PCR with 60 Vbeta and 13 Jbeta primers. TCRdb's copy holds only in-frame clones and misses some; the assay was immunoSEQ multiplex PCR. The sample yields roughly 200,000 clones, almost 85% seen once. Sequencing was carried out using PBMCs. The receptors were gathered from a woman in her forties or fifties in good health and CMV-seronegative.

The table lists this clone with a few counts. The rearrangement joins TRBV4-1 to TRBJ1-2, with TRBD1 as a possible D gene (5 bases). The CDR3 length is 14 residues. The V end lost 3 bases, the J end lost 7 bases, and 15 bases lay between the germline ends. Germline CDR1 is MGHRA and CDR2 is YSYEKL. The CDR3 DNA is TGCGCCAGCAGCCAGTCCGGACATCAGTCTGGCTACACCTTC. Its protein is CASSQSGHQSGYTF.

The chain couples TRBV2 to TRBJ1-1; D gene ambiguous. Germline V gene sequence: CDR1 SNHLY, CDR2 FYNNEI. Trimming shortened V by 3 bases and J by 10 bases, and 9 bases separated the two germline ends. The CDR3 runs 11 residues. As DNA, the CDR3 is TGTGCCAGCAGTGAGCGGTACGGAGCTTTCTTT. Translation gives CASSERYGAFF. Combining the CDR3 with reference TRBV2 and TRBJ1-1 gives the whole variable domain EPEVTQTPSHQVTQMGQEVILRCVPISNHLYFYWYRQILGQKVEFLVSFYNNEISEKSEIFDDQFSVERPDGSNFTLKIRSTKLEDSAMYFCASSERYGAFFGQGTRLTVV.

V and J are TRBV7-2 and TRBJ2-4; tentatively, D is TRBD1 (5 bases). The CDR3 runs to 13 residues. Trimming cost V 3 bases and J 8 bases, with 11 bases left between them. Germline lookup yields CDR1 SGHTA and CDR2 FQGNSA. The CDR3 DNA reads TGTGCCAGCAGCTTGAGTGGGGCGGACATTCAGTACTTC. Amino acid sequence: CASSLSGADIQYF.

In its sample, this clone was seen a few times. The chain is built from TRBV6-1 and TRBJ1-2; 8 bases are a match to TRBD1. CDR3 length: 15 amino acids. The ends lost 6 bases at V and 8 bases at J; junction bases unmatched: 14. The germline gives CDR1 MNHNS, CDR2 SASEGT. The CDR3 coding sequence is TGTGCCAGCAGGAAGGGGGTAGATGGACAGGGCGGCTACACCTTC. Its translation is CASRKGVDGQGGYTF.

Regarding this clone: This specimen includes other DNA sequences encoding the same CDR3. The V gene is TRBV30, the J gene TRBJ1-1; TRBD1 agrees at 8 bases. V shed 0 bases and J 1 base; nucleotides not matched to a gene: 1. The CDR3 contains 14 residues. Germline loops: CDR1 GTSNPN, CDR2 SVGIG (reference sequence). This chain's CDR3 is CAWSVGTGNTEAFF. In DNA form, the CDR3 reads TGTGCCTGGAGTGTCGGGACAGGGAACACTGAAGCTTTCTTT.

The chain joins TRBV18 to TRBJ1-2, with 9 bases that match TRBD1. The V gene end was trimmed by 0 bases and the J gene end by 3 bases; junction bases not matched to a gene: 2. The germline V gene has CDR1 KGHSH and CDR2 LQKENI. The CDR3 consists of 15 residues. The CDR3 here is CASSPPRDRDYGYTF. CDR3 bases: TGTGCCAGCTCACCACCCCGGGACAGGGACTATGGCTACACCTTC.

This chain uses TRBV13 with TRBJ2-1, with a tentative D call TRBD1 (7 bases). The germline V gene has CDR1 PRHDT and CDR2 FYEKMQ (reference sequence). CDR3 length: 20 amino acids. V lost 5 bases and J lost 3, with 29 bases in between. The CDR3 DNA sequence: TGTGCCAGCAGCCCGCAAGGGGTCGGACAGGCGACTAGACTCTACAATGAGCAGTTCTTC. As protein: CASSPQGVGQATRLYNEQFF.

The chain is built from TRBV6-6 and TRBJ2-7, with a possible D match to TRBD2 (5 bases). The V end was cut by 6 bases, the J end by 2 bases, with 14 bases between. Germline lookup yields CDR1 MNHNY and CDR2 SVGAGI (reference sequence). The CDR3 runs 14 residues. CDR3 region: CASRLWGDTYEQYF. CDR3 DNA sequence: TGTGCCAGCAGGCTATGGGGAGATACCTACGAGCAGTACTTC.

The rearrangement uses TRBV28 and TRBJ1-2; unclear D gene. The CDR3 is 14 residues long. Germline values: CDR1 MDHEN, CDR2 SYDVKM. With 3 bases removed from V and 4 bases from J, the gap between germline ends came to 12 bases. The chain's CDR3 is CASSFGGPFYGYTF. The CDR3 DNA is TGTGCCAGCAGTTTTGGTGGGCCCTTCTATGGCTACACCTTC.

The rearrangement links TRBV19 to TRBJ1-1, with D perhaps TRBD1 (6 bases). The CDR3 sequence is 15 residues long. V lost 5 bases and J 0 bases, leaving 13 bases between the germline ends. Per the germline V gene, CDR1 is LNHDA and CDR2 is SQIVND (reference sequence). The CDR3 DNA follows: TGTGCCAGTAGTTCCTGGGACACTATGAACACTGAAGCTTTCTTT. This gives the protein CASSSWDTMNTEAFF.

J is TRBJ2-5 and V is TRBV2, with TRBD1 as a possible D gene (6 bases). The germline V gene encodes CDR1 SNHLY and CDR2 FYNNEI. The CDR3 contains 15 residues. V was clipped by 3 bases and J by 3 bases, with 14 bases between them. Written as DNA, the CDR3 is TGTGCCAGCAGTGATTGGCAGGGGATTGAAGAGACCCAGTACTTC. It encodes CASSDWQGIEETQYF.

This CDR3 reads CASSEGADGELFF. In DNA form, the CDR3 reads TGTGCCAGCAGTGAAGGGGCCGACGGGGAGCTGTTTTTT. The chain combines TRBV6-5 with TRBJ2-2, with a tentative D call TRBD1 (5 bases). The CDR3 contains 13 residues. Per the germline V gene, CDR1 is MNHEY and CDR2 is SVGAGI. The V gene lost 5 bases and the J gene lost 7 bases, with 11 bases spanning the gap.

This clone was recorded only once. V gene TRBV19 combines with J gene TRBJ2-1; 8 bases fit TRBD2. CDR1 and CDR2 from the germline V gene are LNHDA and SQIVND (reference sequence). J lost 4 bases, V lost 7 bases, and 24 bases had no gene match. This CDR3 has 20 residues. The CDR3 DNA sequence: TGTGCCAGTACCTCCCCTCCGGGGCTAGCGGGCCCAGCCCGGTACAATGAGCAGTTCTTC. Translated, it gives CASTSPPGLAGPARYNEQFF.

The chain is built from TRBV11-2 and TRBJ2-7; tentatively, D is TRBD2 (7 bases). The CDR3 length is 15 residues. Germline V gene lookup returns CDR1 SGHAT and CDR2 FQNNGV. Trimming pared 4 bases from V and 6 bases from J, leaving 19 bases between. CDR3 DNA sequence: TGTGCCAGCAGCTCCGGGACGGGGGGCCCTAGCGAGCAGTACTTC. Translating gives CASSSGTGGPSEQYF.

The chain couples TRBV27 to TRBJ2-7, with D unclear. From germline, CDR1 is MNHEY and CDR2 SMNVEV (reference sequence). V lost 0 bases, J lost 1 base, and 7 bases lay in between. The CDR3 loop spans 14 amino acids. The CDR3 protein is CASSLSGRSYEQYF. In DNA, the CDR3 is TGTGCCAGCAGTTTATCAGGCAGGTCCTACGAGCAGTACTTC.

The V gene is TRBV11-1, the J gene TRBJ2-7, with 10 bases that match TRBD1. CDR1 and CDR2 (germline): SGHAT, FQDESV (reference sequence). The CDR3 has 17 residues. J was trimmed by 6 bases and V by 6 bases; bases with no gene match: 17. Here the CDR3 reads CASSRGQGGRRAVEQYF. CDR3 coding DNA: TGTGCCAGCAGTAGAGGACAGGGGGGTCGGAGGGCGGTCGAGCAGTACTTC.

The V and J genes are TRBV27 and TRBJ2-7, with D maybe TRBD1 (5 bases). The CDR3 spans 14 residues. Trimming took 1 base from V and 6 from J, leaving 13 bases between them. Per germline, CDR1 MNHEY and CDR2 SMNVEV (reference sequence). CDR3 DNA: TGTGCCAGCAGTTTATTACAGGCCACTGGCGAGCAGTACTTC. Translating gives CASSLLQATGEQYF.

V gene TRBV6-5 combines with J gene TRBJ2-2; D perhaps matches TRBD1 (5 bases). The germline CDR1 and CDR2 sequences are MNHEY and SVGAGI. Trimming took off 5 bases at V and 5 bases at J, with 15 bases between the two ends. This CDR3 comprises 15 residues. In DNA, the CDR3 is TGTGCCAGCAGTACTCCCCAGGGATCTACCGGGGAGCTGTTTTTT. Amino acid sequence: CASSTPQGSTGELFF.

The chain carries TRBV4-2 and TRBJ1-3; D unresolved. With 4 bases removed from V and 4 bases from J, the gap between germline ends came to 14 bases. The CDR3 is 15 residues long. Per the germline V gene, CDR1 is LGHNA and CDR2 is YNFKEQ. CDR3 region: CASSPNSRPGNTIYF. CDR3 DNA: TGTGCCAGCAGCCCTAATTCTAGACCAGGAAACACCATATATTTT.

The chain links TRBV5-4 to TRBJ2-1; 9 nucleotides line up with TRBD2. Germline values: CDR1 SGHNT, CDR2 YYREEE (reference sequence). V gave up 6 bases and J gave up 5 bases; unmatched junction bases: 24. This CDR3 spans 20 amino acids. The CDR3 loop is CASNHGGPSGIINTDNEQFF. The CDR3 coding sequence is TGTGCCAGCAATCATGGGGGGCCTAGCGGGATTATTAACACCGACAATGAGCAGTTCTTC.

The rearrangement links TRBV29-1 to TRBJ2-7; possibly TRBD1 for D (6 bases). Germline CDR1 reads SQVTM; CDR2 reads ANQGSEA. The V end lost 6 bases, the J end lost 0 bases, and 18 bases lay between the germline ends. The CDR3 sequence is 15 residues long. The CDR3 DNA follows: TGCAGCGTATCCCATTCGACAGGAAGCTCCTACGAGCAGTACTTC. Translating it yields CSVSHSTGSSYEQYF.

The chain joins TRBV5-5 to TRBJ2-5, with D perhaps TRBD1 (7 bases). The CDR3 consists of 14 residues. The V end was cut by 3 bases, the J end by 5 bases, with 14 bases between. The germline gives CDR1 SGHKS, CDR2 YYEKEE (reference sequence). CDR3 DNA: TGTGCCAGCAGCTCCCAGGGGGGCGCGGAGACCCAGTACTTC. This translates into CASSSQGGAETQYF.

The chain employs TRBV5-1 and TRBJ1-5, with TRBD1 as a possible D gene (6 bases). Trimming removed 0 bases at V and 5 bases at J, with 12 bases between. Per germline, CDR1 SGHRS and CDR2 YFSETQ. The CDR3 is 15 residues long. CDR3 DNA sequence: TGCGCCAGCAGCTTGGATGGGCCAGGGGATCAGCCCCAGCATTTT. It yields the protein CASSLDGPGDQPQHF.